The T cell receptor (beta chain) described here comes from a study of beta chain features in type 1 diabetes. cDNA synthesis used the whole RNA isolate, giving expressed TCRB sequences. Libraries were prepared by immunoSEQ multiplex PCR; TCRdb keeps only in-frame clonotypes and omits some of them. The sample shows around 310,000 clones, roughly 14% of them seen only once. The V gene end was trimmed by 4 bases and the J gene end by 9 bases; junction bases not matched to a gene: 8. The germline V gene has CDR1 SGDLS and CDR2 YYNGEE. CDR3 length equals 16 residues. Study observations and caveats: Type 1 diabetes patients had moderately but significantly shorter TCRB CDR3s in all four CD4+ subsets. Any HLA type influence on TCRB rearrangement was left unresolved here.

This clone was observed a few times. The antigen remains undetermined. The origin of this receptor is a woman aged 18-29 years with type 1 diabetes. The chain combines TRBV9 with TRBJ2-1; 15 nucleotides agree with TRBD2. Source material: naive CD4+ T cells from blood. The CDR3 DNA sequence: TGTGCCAGCAGCCCCCGGACTAGCGGGAGGGCGGGTGAGCAGTTCTTC. Its translation: CASSPRTSGRAGEQFF. Using reference TRBV9 and TRBJ2-1 for the parts outside the CDR3, the full variable domain is DSGVTQTPKHLITATGQRVTLRCSPRSGDLSVYWYQQSLDQGLQFLIQYYNGEERAKGNILERFSAQQFPDLHSELNLSSLELGDSALYFCASSPRTSGRAGEQFFGPGTRLTVL.